Listed here is a single TCR beta chain. The entry originates in a study of T cells after posttransplantation cyclophosphamide. The method was immunoSEQ multiplex PCR; TCRdb's version includes in-frame clones alone and lacks a portion of them. This sample has tens of thousands of clones, with approximately 94% found just once. The germline CDR1 and CDR2 sequences are MNHNS and SASEGT. This CDR3 spans 15 amino acids. The trim removed 5 bases at V and 7 bases at J, leaving 14 bases unmatched. Sequencing used PBMCs. The receptor was isolated from a woman under 40 in good health and a related stem cell transplant donor. The J gene is TRBJ2-7, the V gene TRBV6-1; 7 bases are shared with TRBD1. The CDR3 sequence is CASSPRDRRDTEQYF. CDR3 in DNA: TGTGCCAGCAGTCCCCGGGACAGACGGGATACAGAGCAGTACTTC.